The 10 T cell receptor beta chains in this list originate from one sample, sequenced in a study of beta chain features in type 1 diabetes. These receptors have no identified antigens. Sequencing targeted expressed TCRB transcripts, as all isolated RNA had been reverse transcribed. Sequencing used immunoSEQ multiplex PCR; TCRdb keeps in-frame clones, though not all of them. The data contain 600,000 to 700,000 clones, 9.5% to 15% of them singletons. Study-level findings and limits: All four CD4+ subsets of Type 1 diabetes patients contained TCRB CDR3s that were moderately but significantly shorter.

Sequencing used naive CD4+ T cells from blood. These receptors originate from a man in his thirties or forties with type 1 diabetes.

The rearrangement links TRBV18 to TRBJ1-2; no firm D call. V was clipped by 2 bases and J by 2 bases, with 12 bases between them. Germline V CDR1 and CDR2: KGHSH, LQKENI. The CDR3 loop spans 15 amino acids. CDR3 sequence (DNA): TGTGCCAGCTCACCAAACCGGGGAGAAAACTATGGCTACACCTTC. This encodes CASSPNRGENYGYTF.

The CDR3 spells CASSPGTPSRSYTF. The CDR3 DNA reads as TGTGCCAGCAGCCCGGGGACACCCAGTAGGAGCTACACCTTC. The chain carries TRBV5-5 and TRBJ1-2, with D perhaps matching TRBD1 (6 bases). CDR1 SGHKS and CDR2 YYEKEE come from the germline V gene (reference sequence). The length of the CDR3 is 14 residues. V was trimmed by 4 bases and J by 9 bases, leaving 19 bases between them.

The chain links TRBV7-9 to TRBJ1-4; no definite D call. Germline CDR1 is SEHNR and CDR2 is FQNEAQ (reference sequence). The CDR3 covers 14 residues. Trimming removed 2 bases from V and 3 bases from J, with 7 bases in between. The chain's CDR3 is CASSLMESNEKLFF. The CDR3, as DNA: TGTGCCAGCAGCTTAATGGAGTCTAATGAAAAACTGTTTTTT.

J is TRBJ2-2 and V is TRBV6-6; no definite D call. V lost 2 bases and J 2 bases, leaving 9 bases between the germline ends. Germline lookup yields CDR1 MNHNY and CDR2 SVGAGI (reference sequence). The CDR3 consists of 15 residues. The CDR3 DNA reads as TGTGCCAGCAGTTACCCAGACACCAACACCGGGGAGCTGTTTTTT. Its translation is CASSYPDTNTGELFF.

This clone was seen only a few times. The genes are TRBV10-3 and TRBJ2-7, with 9 bases lining up with TRBD1. The germline V gene has CDR1 ENHRY and CDR2 SYGVKD. V lost 7 bases to trimming and J lost 5 bases; unmatched junction nucleotides: 6. This CDR3 is built from 13 residues. The CDR3 DNA is TGTGCCATCAATTGGGACAGGGAGGACGAGCAGTACTTC. Protein: CAINWDREDEQYF.

A few counts support this clone. The chain recombines TRBV18 with TRBJ2-1; D not certain. V lost 3 bases and J lost 0, with 9 bases in between. CDR3 size: 15 residues. Per the germline V gene, CDR1 is KGHSH and CDR2 is LQKENI. The CDR3 bases are TGTGCCAGCTCACCCGACACCGGCTCCTACAATGAGCAGTTCTTC. Its translation is CASSPDTGSYNEQFF.

This clone was counted between two and nine times. V and J are TRBV6-1 and TRBJ1-5, with D perhaps TRBD1 (6 bases). The CDR3 spans 13 residues. Germline V lookup: CDR1 MNHNS, CDR2 SASEGT. V lost 4 bases and J lost 2, with 6 bases in between. This CDR3 is CASSGTGNQPQHF. The CDR3 nucleotides read TGTGCCAGCAGTGGGACAGGCAATCAGCCCCAGCATTTT.

The gene calls are TRBV4-3 and TRBJ1-2, with D maybe TRBD1 (6 bases). The V end was cut by 2 bases, the J end by 6 bases, with 19 bases between. The CDR3 is 16 residues long. The germline gives CDR1 LGHNA, CDR2 YSLEER. The CDR3 reads CASSQYNPRGPHGYTF. The CDR3 DNA follows: TGCGCCAGCAGCCAATATAACCCCAGGGGACCTCATGGCTACACCTTC.

There are a few counts of this clone. V is TRBV4-3 and J is TRBJ2-6; no firm D call. V was shortened by 0 bases and J by 4 bases, with 10 bases between the two germline ends. CDR3 length: 16 amino acids. CDR1 is LGHNA, CDR2 YSLEER, per germline. In nucleotides, the CDR3 is TGCGCCAGCAGCCAAGATGGGGTCCCCGGGGCCAACGTCCTGACTTTC. Protein sequence: CASSQDGVPGANVLTF.

This clone was seen more than once but under ten times. The chain carries TRBV19 and TRBJ2-3, with D hard to call. The germline CDR1 and CDR2 sequences are LNHDA and SQIVND (reference sequence). V was pared by 5 bases and J by 0 bases, with 21 bases between. This CDR3 spans 18 amino acids. The CDR3 region is CASSPSAEGFTSTDTQYF. The CDR3 bases are TGTGCCAGTAGTCCTTCCGCCGAAGGTTTTACTAGCACAGATACGCAGTATTTT.